A selection of T cell receptor beta chains follows, all from one sample in a study of cytomegalovirus exposure and HLA in healthy donors. Clones were read by immunoSEQ multiplex PCR, and TCRdb kept only the in-frame ones, dropping some. The sample shows 150,000 or so clones, 70% to 80% of them seen only once. The sample taken for sequencing was PBMCs. The receptor set was obtained from a middle-aged woman in good health and CMV-seronegative. The CDR3 runs from the conserved cysteine through the conserved F or W. The D gene is left open where the match is weak. Not every row has a clone size; where given, it reads once, few, many or a size class.

clone size,V gene,J gene,D gene,CDR3 DNA,CDR3 protein
NA,TRBV2,TRBJ2-1,TRBD2,TGTGCCAGCAGTTATACTTATGGGGGGGGGAATGAGCAGTTCTTC,CASSYTYGGGNEQFF
NA,TRBV14,TRBJ1-1,NA,TGTGCCAGCAGCCATAGGGAGGGAGAAGCTTTCTTT,CASSHREGEAFF
once,TRBV7-3,TRBJ2-3,TRBD2,TGTGCCAGCAGCCCCCTAGCGGGAAGTCCTACAGATACGCAGTATTTT,CASSPLAGSPTDTQYF
NA,TRBV7-9,TRBJ2-3,NA,TGTGCCAGCAGCTTTCTAGATACGCAGTATTTT,CASSFLDTQYF
NA,TRBV28,TRBJ2-5,NA,TGTGCCAGCAGCGCAGAGGGAGGGGGGGAGACCCAGTACTTC,CASSAEGGGETQYF
once,TRBV2,TRBJ2-7,TRBD1,TGTGCCAGCAGTGAAGAGACAGGGCCAAACTACGAGCAGTACTTC,CASSEETGPNYEQYF
NA,TRBV2,TRBJ1-4,NA,TGTGCCAGCACTTACAGGTACTCTGAAAACCTGTTTTTT,CASTYRYSENLFF
few,TRBV6-5,TRBJ2-1,TRBD2,TGTGCCAGCAGTCAGGGGACTAGCGGGGGTAATGAGCAGTTCTTC,CASSQGTSGGNEQFF
NA,TRBV7-2,TRBJ1-6,NA,TGTGCCAGCAGAGCCTCCAATTCACCCCTCCACTTT,CASRASNSPLHF
NA,TRBV28,TRBJ1-5,TRBD1,TGTGCCAGCAGTTTATCTATACGTGGACAGGGGCGCCGACAGCCCCAGCATTTT,CASSLSIRGQGRRQPQHF
NA,TRBV6-5,TRBJ1-2,TRBD1,TGTGCCAGCTTCGGGACAGCCAACCCTAACTATGGCTACACCTTC,CASFGTANPNYGYTF
NA,TRBV19,TRBJ2-1,NA,TGTGCCAGTAGATTCGACTTGTCTGATGAGCAGTTCTTC,CASRFDLSDEQFF
few,TRBV5-1,TRBJ2-1,TRBD2,TGCGCCAGCAGCTGGAACAGGAACCCAGGGACTAGCGGTTACAATGAGCAGTTCTTC,CASSWNRNPGTSGYNEQFF
NA,TRBV28,TRBJ2-1,NA,TGTGCCAGCAGTCGGTCCTCCCTCCCTTCCTACAATGAGCAGTTCTTC,CASSRSSLPSYNEQFF
NA,TRBV5-1,TRBJ1-2,NA,TGCGCCAGCAGCTTCCAGGGAGGGCTTCCCGGATATGGCTACACCTTC,CASSFQGGLPGYGYTF
NA,TRBV19,TRBJ2-1,TRBD1,TGTGCCAGTAGTATGTCAGGGGGCGCCTACAATGAGCAGTTCTTC,CASSMSGGAYNEQFF
NA,TRBV28,TRBJ1-2,NA,TGTGCCAGCAGTTTACGGTTGGTAGAGGGCTACACCTTC,CASSLRLVEGYTF
NA,TRBV30,TRBJ1-2,TRBD1,TGTGCCTGGAGTAGAAATGCCGGGACAGTGAATTATGGCTACACCTTC,CAWSRNAGTVNYGYTF
NA,TRBV5-4,TRBJ2-7,NA,TGTGCCAGCAGACCCGGGTTAACGGGTTCCACCTACGAGCAGTACTTC,CASRPGLTGSTYEQYF
NA,TRBV7-9,TRBJ2-1,TRBD2,TGTTCCAGCAGGCGAACTAGCGGGATTCGCAATGAGCAGTTCTTC,CSSRRTSGIRNEQFF
NA,TRBV5-1,TRBJ1-6,NA,TGCGCCAGCAGATCGGACAGTTATTCACCCCTCCACTTT,CASRSDSYSPLHF
NA,TRBV30,TRBJ2-3,NA,TGTGCCTGGAGAAGGATCAGGACTAGCACAGATACGCAGTATTTT,CAWRRIRTSTDTQYF
NA,TRBV27,TRBJ2-1,TRBD1,TGTGCCAGCAGCGAGACAGGGGGAGAGGCGCGCAATGAGCAGTTCTTC,CASSETGGEARNEQFF
NA,TRBV5-6,TRBJ2-7,TRBD1,TGTGCCAGCAGCTTCTCGACCGGGACAGGCCTTTGGGAGCAGTACTTC,CASSFSTGTGLWEQYF
NA,TRBV6-5,TRBJ2-1,NA,TGTGCCAGCAGTCCGTCTAGCTCCTTGGACAATGAGCAGTTCTTC,CASSPSSSLDNEQFF
NA,TRBV9,TRBJ2-3,TRBD1,TGTGCCAGCAGCGTAGTTGGACAGGGGGCTGAAAGAGATACGCAGTATTTT,CASSVVGQGAERDTQYF
NA,TRBV6-8,TRBJ1-1,TRBD1,TGTGCCAGCAGTTACGAGGGACAGGGCGTGGTGAACACTGAAGCTTTCTTT,CASSYEGQGVVNTEAFF
NA,TRBV19,TRBJ2-5,TRBD2,TGTGCCAGTAGTCTAGGACTAGCGGGCGAGACCCAGTACTTC,CASSLGLAGETQYF